This T cell receptor beta chain was recovered during a study of T cell responses to AZD1222 COVID-19 vaccine. This clone has more than one count but fewer than ten. The target antigen is unknown. At one of its ends the junction is not consistent with the germline gene, which may arise from a read error. This same CDR3 is encoded by further DNA sequences in the sample. There are 13 residues in the CDR3. Germline CDR1 KGHSH, CDR2 LQKENI. Study results and caveats: Clonal diversity was possibly underestimated; the donors were predominantly white British and more often female.

Produced via immunoSEQ multiplex PCR; TCRdb's table is partial and in-frame only. The sample has fewer than 150,000 clones; approximately 89% are singletons. This clonotype was sampled from an adult who received the AZD1222 COVID-19 vaccine. The sample here was peripheral blood, taken 28 days after the second AZD1222 dose. The rearrangement uses TRBV18 and TRBJ2-5, with 7 bases fitting TRBD1. The CDR3 loop reads CASSPGQQETQYF. The CDR3 bases are TGTGCCAGCTCACCGGGACAGCAAGAAACCCAGTACTTC.